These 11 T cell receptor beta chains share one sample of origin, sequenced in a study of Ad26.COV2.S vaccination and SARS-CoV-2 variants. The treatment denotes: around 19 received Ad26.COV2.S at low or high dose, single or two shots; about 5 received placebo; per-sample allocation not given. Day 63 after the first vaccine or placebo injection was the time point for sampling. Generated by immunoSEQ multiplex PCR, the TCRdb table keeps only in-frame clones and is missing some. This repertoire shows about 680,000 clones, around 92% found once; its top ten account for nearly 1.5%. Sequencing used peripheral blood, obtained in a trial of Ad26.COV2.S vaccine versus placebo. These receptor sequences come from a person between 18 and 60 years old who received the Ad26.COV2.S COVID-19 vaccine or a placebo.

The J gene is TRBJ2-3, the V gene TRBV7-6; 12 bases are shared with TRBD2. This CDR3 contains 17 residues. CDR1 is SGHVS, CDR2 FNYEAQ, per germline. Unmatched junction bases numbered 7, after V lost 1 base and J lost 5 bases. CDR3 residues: CASSLGLAGAAGDTQYF. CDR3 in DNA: TGTGCCAGCAGCTTAGGACTAGCGGGGGCTGCGGGAGATACGCAGTATTTT.

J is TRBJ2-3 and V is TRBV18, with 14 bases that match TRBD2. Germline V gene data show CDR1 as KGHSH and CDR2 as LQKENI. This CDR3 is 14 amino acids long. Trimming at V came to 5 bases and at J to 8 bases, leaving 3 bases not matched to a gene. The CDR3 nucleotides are TGTGCCAGCTCAGAGACTAGCGGGAGGGGTACGCAGTATTTT. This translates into CASSETSGRGTQYF.

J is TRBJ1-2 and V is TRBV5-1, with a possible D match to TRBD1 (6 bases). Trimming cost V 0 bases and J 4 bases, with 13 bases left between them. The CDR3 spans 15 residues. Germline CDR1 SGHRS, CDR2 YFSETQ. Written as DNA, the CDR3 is TGCGCCAGCAGCTTGGGCGCAGACAGGAGCTATGGCTACACCTTC. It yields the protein CASSLGADRSYGYTF.

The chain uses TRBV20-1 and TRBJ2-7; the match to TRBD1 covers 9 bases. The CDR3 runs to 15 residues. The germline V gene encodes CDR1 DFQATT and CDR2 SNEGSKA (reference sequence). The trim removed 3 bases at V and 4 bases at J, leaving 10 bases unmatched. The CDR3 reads CSASGSGTGNYEQYF. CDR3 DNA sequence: TGCAGTGCTAGTGGGTCCGGGACAGGGAATTACGAGCAGTACTTC.

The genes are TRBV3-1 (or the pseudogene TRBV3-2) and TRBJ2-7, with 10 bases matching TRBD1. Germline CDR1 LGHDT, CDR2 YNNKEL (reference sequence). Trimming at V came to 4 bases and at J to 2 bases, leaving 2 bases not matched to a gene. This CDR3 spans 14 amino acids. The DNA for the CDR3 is TGTGCCAGCAGCCCCGGGACAGGGGCCTACGAGCAGTACTTC. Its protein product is CASSPGTGAYEQYF.

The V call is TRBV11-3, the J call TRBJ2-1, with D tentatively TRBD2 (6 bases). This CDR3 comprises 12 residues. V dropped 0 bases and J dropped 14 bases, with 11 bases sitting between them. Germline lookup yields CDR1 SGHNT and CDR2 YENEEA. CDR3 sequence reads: CASSLETGLKFF. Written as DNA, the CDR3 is TGTGCCAGCAGCTTAGAAACGGGACTCAAGTTCTTC. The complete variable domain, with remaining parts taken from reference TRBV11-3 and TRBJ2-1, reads EAGVVQSPRYKIIEKKQPVAFWCNPISGHNTLYWYLQNLGQGPELLIRYENEEAVDDSQLPKDRFSAERLKGVDSTLKIQPAELGDSAVYLCASSLETGLKFFGPGTRLTVL.

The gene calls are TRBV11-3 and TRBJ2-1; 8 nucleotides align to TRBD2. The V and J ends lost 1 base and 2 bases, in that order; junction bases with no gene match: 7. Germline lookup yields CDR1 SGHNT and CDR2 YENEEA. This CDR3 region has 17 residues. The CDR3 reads CASSLGASLAAYNEQFF. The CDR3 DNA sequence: TGTGCCAGCAGCTTAGGCGCCTCACTAGCGGCCTACAATGAGCAGTTCTTC. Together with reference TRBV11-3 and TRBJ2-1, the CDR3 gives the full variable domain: EAGVVQSPRYKIIEKKQPVAFWCNPISGHNTLYWYLQNLGQGPELLIRYENEEAVDDSQLPKDRFSAERLKGVDSTLKIQPAELGDSAVYLCASSLGASLAAYNEQFFGPGTRLTVL.

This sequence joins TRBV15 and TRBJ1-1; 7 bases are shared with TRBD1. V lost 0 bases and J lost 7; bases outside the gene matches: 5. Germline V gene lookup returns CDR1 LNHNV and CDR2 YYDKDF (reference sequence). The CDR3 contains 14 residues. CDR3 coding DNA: TGTGCCACCAGCAGAGATCGGACAGGCCTTGAAGCTTTCTTT. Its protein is CATSRDRTGLEAFF.

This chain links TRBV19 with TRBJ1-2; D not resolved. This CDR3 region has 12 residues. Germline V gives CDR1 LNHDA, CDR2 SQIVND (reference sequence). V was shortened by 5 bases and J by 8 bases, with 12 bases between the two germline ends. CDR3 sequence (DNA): TGTGCCAGTAGTCCTTCCCGATCAGGCTACACCTTC. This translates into CASSPSRSGYTF.

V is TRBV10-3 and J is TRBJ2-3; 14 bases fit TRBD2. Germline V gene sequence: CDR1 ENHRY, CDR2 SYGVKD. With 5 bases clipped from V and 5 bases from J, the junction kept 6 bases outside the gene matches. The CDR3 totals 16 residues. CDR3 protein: CAISYRLAGGGDTQYF. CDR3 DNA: TGTGCCATCAGTTACCGACTAGCGGGAGGGGGAGATACGCAGTATTTT.

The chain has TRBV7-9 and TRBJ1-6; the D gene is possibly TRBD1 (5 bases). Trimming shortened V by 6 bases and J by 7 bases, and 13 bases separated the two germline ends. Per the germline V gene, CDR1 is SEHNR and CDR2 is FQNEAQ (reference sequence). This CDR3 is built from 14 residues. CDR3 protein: CASSYRDPNSPLHF. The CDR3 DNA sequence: TGTGCCAGCAGTTACCGGGACCCCAATTCACCCCTCCACTTT. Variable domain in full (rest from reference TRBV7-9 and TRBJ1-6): DTGVSQNPRHKITKRGQNVTFRCDPISEHNRLYWYRQTLGQGPEFLTYFQNEAQLEKSRLLSDRFSAERPKGSFSTLEIQRTEQGDSAMYLCASSYRDPNSPLHFGNGTRLTVT.